The entry below gives a single T cell receptor (beta chain) sequence along with its context. Its cognate antigen is unknown. The PCR had 60 Vbeta and 13 Jbeta primers. Assay used: immunoSEQ multiplex PCR; TCRdb lists only in-frame clones, some missing. This sample carries 170,000 or so clones, 70% to 85% of them seen once, and the ten largest clones take 4.8%. The source of the sample is a study of cytomegalovirus exposure and HLA in healthy donors. Study findings and constraints: Analysis was carried out at a later point, and it linked a missense DCLRE1C variant to TCR beta V- and J-gene trimming.

The germline CDR1 and CDR2 sequences are SGHVS and FNYEAQ. The CDR3 sequence is 13 residues long. The J segment lost 6 bases and the V segment lost 6 bases, leaving 6 bases of the junction unmatched. The genes are TRBV7-6 and TRBJ2-3; 7 bases are a match to TRBD2. Sequencing was done on a sample of PBMCs. The sequence was collected from a man in his late teens or twenties in good health and CMV-seronegative. CDR3 residues: CASSKAGADTQYF. CDR3 nucleotide sequence: TGTGCCAGCAGTAAGGCGGGAGCTGATACGCAGTATTTT.